What follows are 20 T cell receptor beta chains derived from one specimen sequenced in a study of blood T cell repertoires in COVID-19. Sequencing used immunoSEQ multiplex PCR; TCRdb keeps in-frame clones, though not all of them. Found here are 150,000 to 200,000 clones, 70% to 90% of them singletons; the top ten hold about 2.1%. The sequencing sample was made of peripheral blood. The receptors stem from a man in his 70s with active or convalescent COVID-19.

Regarding this clone: At one boundary the junction diverges from the germline segment, which might be a read error. The gene calls are TRBV3-1 (or the pseudogene TRBV3-2) and TRBJ2-5; the match to TRBD2 covers 8 bases. Germline CDR1 reads LGHDT; CDR2 reads YNNKEL (reference sequence). This CDR3 comprises 12 residues. For the CDR3, the DNA is TGCGGGGCTAGCGGGCGGCAAGAGACCCAGTACTTC. Translating it yields CGASGRQETQYF.

This clone was detected only a few times. The chain has TRBV30 and TRBJ1-2; 7 nucleotides line up with TRBD1. The length of the CDR3 is 14 residues. J was trimmed by 3 bases and V by 2 bases; bases with no gene match: 6. Germline V gene sequence: CDR1 GTSNPN, CDR2 SVGIG (reference sequence). DNA for the CDR3: TGTGCCTGGAGTCCGACAGGGAACTACTATGGCTACACCTTC. The encoded protein is CAWSPTGNYYGYTF.

The chain combines TRBV30 with TRBJ2-7, with a possible D match to TRBD2 (6 bases). Germline V gene lookup returns CDR1 GTSNPN and CDR2 SVGIG (reference sequence). V lost 3 bases to trimming and J lost 2 bases, with 17 bases between them. The CDR3 covers 15 residues. The CDR3 loop is CAWSLSGADPYEQYF. The CDR3 DNA sequence: TGTGCCTGGAGCCTTAGCGGAGCTGACCCCTACGAGCAGTACTTC.

About this clone itself: Other DNA sequences in this sample translate to the same CDR3. J is TRBJ2-2 and V is TRBV5-1; TRBD1 is a possible D gene (5 bases). The germline CDR1 and CDR2 sequences are SGHRS and YFSETQ. Deletions cut 0 bases from V and 5 bases from J, with 5 bases between. This CDR3 contains 13 residues. CDR3 amino acids: CASSLAGTGELFF. Written as DNA, the CDR3 is TGCGCCAGCAGCTTGGCAGGGACCGGGGAGCTGTTTTTT.

The chain uses TRBV5-4 and TRBJ1-2; D uncertain. The V and J ends lost 1 base and 4 bases respectively, with 8 bases between them. This CDR3 spans 13 amino acids. Germline V CDR1 and CDR2: SGHNT, YYREEE (reference sequence). The CDR3 sequence is CASSLLGSYGYTF. The CDR3, as DNA: TGTGCCAGCAGCTTGTTGGGGAGCTATGGCTACACCTTC.

This clone came up once. The CDR3 loop reads CASGGGTDTQYF. The DNA of the CDR3 is TGTGCCAGCGGGGGCGGCACAGATACGCAGTATTTT. The chain uses TRBV25-1 and TRBJ2-3; TRBD1 might be the D (6 bases). Germline lookup yields CDR1 MGHDK and CDR2 SYGVNS. V lost 8 bases and J 1 base, leaving 7 bases between the germline ends. The CDR3 contains 12 residues.

This clone was counted between two and nine times. The chain has TRBV6-2 or TRBV6-3 and TRBJ1-2, with 9 bases lining up with TRBD1. The CDR3 runs 13 residues. J lost 4 bases, V lost 4 bases, and 1 base had no gene match. Germline CDR1 reads MNHEY; CDR2 reads SVGEGT. The CDR3 DNA reads TGTGCCAGCAGTTGGACAGGGGCCTATGGCTACACCTTC. This gives the protein CASSWTGAYGYTF.

The rearrangement joins TRBV6-6 to TRBJ2-5, with D tentatively TRBD1 (6 bases). With 6 bases removed from V and 5 bases from J, the gap between germline ends came to 10 bases. The germline V gene has CDR1 MNHNY and CDR2 SVGAGI (reference sequence). The CDR3 length is 12 residues. CDR3 sequence: CASRQGLETQYF. DNA for the CDR3: TGTGCCAGCAGACAGGGTTTGGAGACCCAGTACTTC.

CDR3 in DNA: TGTGCCAGCAGCTTGGACAGGGTAACCGAGCAGTACTTC. Translating it yields CASSLDRVTEQYF. The chain is built from TRBV5-4 and TRBJ2-7, with a possible D match to TRBD1 (6 bases). The germline gives CDR1 SGHNT, CDR2 YYREEE (reference sequence). The CDR3 extends over 13 amino acids. V shed 0 bases and J shed 6 bases, with 10 bases lying between them.

V usage is TRBV6-5 and J usage is TRBJ1-2, with 8 bases lining up with TRBD1. The CDR3 is made up of 16 amino acids. Per the germline V gene, CDR1 is MNHEY and CDR2 is SVGAGI. V dropped 0 bases and J dropped 5; count of bases not matched to a gene: 8. CDR3: CASSYSFFRQGYGYTF. The CDR3 nucleotides are TGTGCCAGCAGTTACTCGTTTTTTCGACAGGGGTATGGCTACACCTTC.

The chain combines TRBV3-1 (or the pseudogene TRBV3-2) with TRBJ2-1; 13 nucleotides line up with TRBD2. V shed 3 bases, J shed 7 bases, and the junction held 3 bases outside the gene matches. The CDR3 has 15 amino acids. Germline CDR1 LGHDT, CDR2 YNNKEL (reference sequence). CDR3 DNA: TGTGCCAGCAGCCAGGGGACTAGCGGGATAAATGAGCAGTTCTTC. Translation: CASSQGTSGINEQFF.

The gene calls are TRBV6-5 and TRBJ2-7; D possibly corresponds to TRBD1 (6 bases). V lost 2 bases and J 3 bases, leaving 14 bases between the germline ends. The CDR3 consists of 15 residues. Germline V gene sequence: CDR1 MNHEY, CDR2 SVGAGI. The DNA for the CDR3 is TGTGCCAGCAGTTACGGTCCGGACAGAGGCTACGAGCAGTACTTC. Protein sequence: CASSYGPDRGYEQYF.

The J gene is TRBJ2-4, the V gene TRBV27, with no clear D. CDR1 is MNHEY and CDR2 is SMNVEV in the germline V gene (reference sequence). The V end lost 11 bases, the J end lost 3 bases, and 23 bases lay between the germline ends. This CDR3 region has 16 residues. DNA of the CDR3: TGTGCCTGCCCATCAAGTACACCTCCCCTCAAAAACATTCAGTACTTC. It yields the protein CACPSSTPPLKNIQYF.

The rearrangement links TRBV3-1 (or the pseudogene TRBV3-2) to TRBJ1-1; D unresolved. This CDR3 has 14 amino acids. Trimming stripped 1 base from V and 1 base from J, with 7 bases between. In germline, CDR1 is LGHDT, CDR2 YNNKEL (reference sequence). CDR3 sequence reads: CASSQGSPNTEAFF. The CDR3, as DNA: TGTGCCAGCAGCCAAGGTAGCCCGAACACTGAAGCTTTCTTT.

The J gene is TRBJ1-4, the V gene TRBV6-2 or TRBV6-3; 10 bases agree with TRBD1. The V gene's germline CDR1 is MNHEY and CDR2 SVGEGT. The CDR3 has 15 residues. V shed 4 bases and J 8 bases; nucleotides not matched to a gene: 7. CDR3 sequence reads: CASSLAGQGPEKLFF. The CDR3 DNA reads as TGTGCCAGCAGTTTGGCGGGACAGGGGCCCGAAAAACTGTTTTTT.

The chain has TRBV4-3 and TRBJ2-7; 11 bases match TRBD2. The germline gives CDR1 LGHNA, CDR2 YSLEER. This CDR3 has 15 residues. The V and J ends lost 1 base and 6 bases, in that order; junction bases with no gene match: 5. The CDR3 sequence is CASSQALAGGFEQYF. CDR3 sequence (DNA): TGCGCCAGCAGCCAAGCGCTAGCGGGAGGTTTCGAGCAGTACTTC.

The V gene is TRBV6-5, the J gene TRBJ2-7; 8 bases agree with TRBD2. Germline CDR1 reads MNHEY; CDR2 reads SVGAGI. The CDR3 length is 15 residues. V dropped 2 bases and J dropped 3; count of bases not matched to a gene: 6. The CDR3 DNA reads as TGTGCCAGCAGTTACGGGCGGGGGGCTCACTACGAGCAGTACTTC. Its translation is CASSYGRGAHYEQYF.

This clone has only one observation. The chain recombines TRBV28 with TRBJ2-1; 12 nucleotides line up with TRBD2. CDR3 length: 15 amino acids. Trimming removed 3 bases from V and 4 bases from J; junction bases left unmatched: 1. CDR1 is MDHEN, CDR2 SYDVKM, per germline. CDR3 in DNA: TGTGCCAGCAGTTTGACTAGCGGGAGATACAATGAGCAGTTCTTC. Translated, it gives CASSLTSGRYNEQFF. Filled out from reference TRBV28 and TRBJ2-1, the complete variable domain reads DVKVTQSSRYLVKRTGEKVFLECVQDMDHENMFWYRQDPGLGLRLIYFSYDVKMKEKGDIPEGYSVSREKKERFSLILESASTNQTSMYLCASSLTSGRYNEQFFGPGTRLTVL.

This clone appeared once. The chain uses TRBV4-2 and TRBJ1-6, with D possibly being TRBD1 (5 bases). V gave up 0 bases and J gave up 7 bases, with 16 bases separating them. The CDR3 covers 17 residues. CDR1 LGHNA and CDR2 YNFKEQ come from the germline V gene. In DNA form, the CDR3 reads TGTGCCAGCAGCCAAGACCCAGGGTCGGGAGGGAATTCACCCCTCCACTTT. Its translation is CASSQDPGSGGNSPLHF.

CDR3 residues: CASSGRLAGSTDTQYF. The CDR3 DNA sequence: TGTGCCAGCAGCGGCCGACTAGCGGGAAGCACAGATACGCAGTATTTT. The V gene is TRBV5-5, the J gene TRBJ2-3; TRBD2 agrees at 11 bases. With V trimmed by 4 bases and J by 0 bases, 4 bases remained unmatched. The CDR3 length is 16 residues. The germline V gene has CDR1 SGHKS and CDR2 YYEKEE (reference sequence).